The 7 T cell receptor beta chains presented below share a single source sample, sequenced in a study of T cells in Graves' hyperthyroidism and ophthalmopathy. Amplified TCR beta CDR3 regions derived from RNA transcripts. The HTBI primer set drove a first-round RT-PCR of the TCR CDR3. Each CDR3 protein gets one entry after TCRdb re-called the multiplex PCR reads with MiXCR. The top ten clones hold around a third of a sample with approximately 300,000 distinct CDR3 sequences, over 15% of them seen once. Sample: blood. These receptors were obtained from a young man with Graves' hyperthyroidism.

The chain uses TRBV24-1 and TRBJ2-1; no definite D call. The CDR3 extends over 15 amino acids. Germline lookup yields CDR1 KGHDR and CDR2 SFDVKD. V lost 9 bases and J 2 bases, leaving 16 bases between the germline ends. This CDR3 is CATASPRSPYNEQFF. CDR3 DNA: TGTGCCACCGCCAGCCCTCGCTCCCCCTACAATGAGCAGTTCTTC.

This clonotype was picked up many times. The chain is built from TRBV12-3 or TRBV12-4 and TRBJ1-1, with a tentative D call TRBD1 (5 bases). This CDR3 contains 11 residues. The ends were cut back, 6 bases at V and 3 bases at J, with 5 bases in the middle. The CDR3 DNA follows: TGTGCCAGCAGAGGGGACACTGAAGCTTTCTTT. The encoded protein is CASRGDTEAFF.

This clonotype showed up just once. One end of the junction fails to match germline, which may point to a read error. The chain couples TRBV25-1 to TRBJ1-1; D not certain. Germline V gene lookup returns CDR1 MGHDK and CDR2 SYGVNS. This CDR3 spans 13 amino acids. CDR3 region: CASGEPPAVEAFF. The CDR3 DNA reads TGTGCCAGCGGTGAACCCCCGGCGGTTGAAGCTTTCTTT.

The chain links TRBV24-1 to TRBJ2-2; D unresolved. The CDR3 is made up of 15 amino acids. Germline V gene lookup returns CDR1 KGHDR and CDR2 SFDVKD. The germline V and J ends were trimmed by 2 bases and 1 base, with 7 bases remaining between them. The CDR3 DNA is TGTGCCACCAGTGATTCATTAGGGAACACCGGGGAGCTGTTTTTT. Translation: CATSDSLGNTGELFF.

This clonotype showed up many times. This chain links TRBV7-9 with TRBJ1-1; D is ambiguous. CDR3 length: 13 residues. The V end lost 3 bases, the J end lost 1 base, and 6 bases lay between the germline ends. Per the germline V gene, CDR1 is SEHNR and CDR2 is FQNEAQ (reference sequence). Written as DNA, the CDR3 is TGTGCCAGCAGCTTTAGAAAGAACACTGAAGCTTTCTTT. Translating it yields CASSFRKNTEAFF.

This clonotype was observed many times. CDR3 nucleotides: TGTGCCAGCAGTGGTTACGGGGAACCTTCCTACGAGCAGTACTTC. The encoded protein is CASSGYGEPSYEQYF. The chain recombines TRBV11-3 with TRBJ2-7; weak D call: TRBD2 (5 bases). Trimming pared 6 bases from V and 1 base from J, leaving 16 bases between. This CDR3 has 15 residues. The V gene's germline CDR1 is SGHNT and CDR2 YENEEA.

This clonotype was counted at least ten times. V and J are TRBV29-1 and TRBJ2-1; 12 bases map to TRBD2. Germline CDR1 and CDR2: SQVTM and ANQGSEA. The CDR3 extends over 11 amino acids. With V trimmed by 5 bases and J by 12 bases, 2 bases remained unmatched. CDR3 sequence: CSVWTSGAQFF. The CDR3 DNA reads as TGCAGCGTTTGGACTAGCGGGGCGCAGTTCTTC.